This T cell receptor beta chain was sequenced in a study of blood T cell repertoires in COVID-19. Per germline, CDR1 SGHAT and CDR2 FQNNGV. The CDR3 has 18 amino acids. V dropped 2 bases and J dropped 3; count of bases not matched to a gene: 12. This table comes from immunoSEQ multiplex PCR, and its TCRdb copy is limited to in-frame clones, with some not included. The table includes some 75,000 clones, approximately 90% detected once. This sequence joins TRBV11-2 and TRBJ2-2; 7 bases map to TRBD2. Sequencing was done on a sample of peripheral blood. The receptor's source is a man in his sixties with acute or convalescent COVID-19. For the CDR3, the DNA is TGTGCCAGCAGCTTATCGTCTCCTAGCGGTGGCGACACCGGGGAGCTGTTTTTT. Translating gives CASSLSSPSGGDTGELFF.